The next 17 T cell receptor beta chains were all read from a single sample in a study of regulatory T cells in long-lasting Graves disease. Arm-PCR of CDR3 regions and iRepertoire HTBI primers were the basis on which TCR beta libraries were built. TCRdb analysed the multiplex PCR reads with MiXCR anew, one entry per CDR3 protein. The sample records about 430,000 distinct CDR3 sequences, around 20% being singletons. This sample's time point: persistent/refractory GD, antithyroid drugs over 5 years with positive TRAb. There was RNA extracted from PBMCs, and the TCR library was made from it. The starting material was peripheral blood mononuclear cells (PBMCs), obtained when the disease was refractory, from a patient treated with antithyroid drugs. The origin of the receptors is a female donor with Graves disease.

This clonotype was counted ten times or more. The chain is built from TRBV10-3 and TRBJ1-2, with D possibly being TRBD1 (5 bases). The germline gives CDR1 ENHRY, CDR2 SYGVKD. The CDR3 has 16 residues. Trimming took off 3 bases at V and 7 bases at J, with 21 bases between the two ends. This CDR3 is CAISELGVGESPGYTF. The CDR3 nucleotides are TGTGCCATCAGTGAATTAGGGGTAGGGGAGAGTCCTGGCTACACCTTC.

The table lists this clonotype with many counts. The DNA is left out, because the CDR3 cannot be placed on it with certainty; the CDR3 is given as TCRdb lists it. The rearrangement uses TRBV12-3 or TRBV12-4 and TRBJ2-5. A total of 13 residues make up the CDR3, ends included. The CDR3 protein is CASSSSDQETQYF.

This clonotype was recorded at least ten times. This sequence joins TRBV25-1 and TRBJ1-1; maybe TRBD1 (5 bases). Germline CDR1 reads MGHDK; CDR2 reads SYGVNS. The CDR3 runs to 15 residues. Trimming took 1 base from V and 3 from J, leaving 12 bases between them. In DNA form, the CDR3 reads TGTGCCAGCAGTGAATTCGGGGGTGGGGACACTGAAGCTTTCTTT. Translated: CASSEFGGGDTEAFF.

V is TRBV7-9 and J is TRBJ2-5, with a tentative D call TRBD1 (5 bases). CDR1 SEHNR and CDR2 FQNEAQ come from the germline V gene (reference sequence). The CDR3 sequence is 15 residues long. Trimming removed 2 bases at V and 4 bases at J, with 14 bases between. CDR3 in amino acids: CASSLPRAPLETQYF. The CDR3 coding sequence is TGTGCCAGCAGCTTACCCAGGGCACCACTAGAGACCCAGTACTTC. The whole variable domain, remainder taken from reference TRBV7-9 and TRBJ2-5, is DTGVSQNPRHKITKRGQNVTFRCDPISEHNRLYWYRQTLGQGPEFLTYFQNEAQLEKSRLLSDRFSAERPKGSFSTLEIQRTEQGDSAMYLCASSLPRAPLETQYFGPGTRLLVL.

This clonotype was counted a few times. The rearrangement joins TRBV10-1 to TRBJ1-1; no reliable D call. Trimming took 2 bases from V and 7 from J, leaving 11 bases between them. CDR1 is WNHNN, CDR2 SYGVQD, per germline (reference sequence). The CDR3 consists of 13 residues. CDR3 nucleotide sequence: TGCGCCAGCAGTGAGAACGGCGGGAGTGAAGCTTTCTTT. Translating gives CASSENGGSEAFF.

The sample holds many counts of this clonotype. V and J are TRBV28 and TRBJ1-1; 8 bases are a match to TRBD1. CDR3 length equals 13 residues. Trimming took 6 bases from V and 6 from J; bases not matched to a gene: 6. Germline V CDR1 and CDR2: MDHEN, SYDVKM. The CDR3 here is CASSQTGVAEAFF. The DNA for the CDR3 is TGTGCCAGCAGCCAGACAGGGGTGGCTGAAGCTTTCTTT.

There are many counts of this clonotype. The rearrangement uses TRBV2 and TRBJ2-4; tentative D call: TRBD1 (5 bases). Germline V lookup: CDR1 SNHLY, CDR2 FYNNEI. The CDR3 consists of 16 residues. Trimming stripped 1 base from V and 3 bases from J, with 13 bases between. The CDR3: CASSEVIRVDKNIQYF. The CDR3 region has the DNA TGTGCCAGCAGTGAAGTGATCAGGGTGGACAAAAACATTCAGTACTTC.

The chain employs TRBV20-1 and TRBJ2-2, with unresolved D. The V gene lost 3 bases and the J gene lost 4 bases, with 9 bases spanning the gap. In germline, CDR1 is DFQATT, CDR2 SNEGSKA (reference sequence). CDR3 length: 13 amino acids. CDR3 in amino acids: CSASRRSTGELFF. The CDR3 DNA reads as TGCAGTGCTAGTAGACGGAGCACCGGGGAGCTGTTTTTT.

This clonotype occurred once. With a far larger clone one base away, a read error is the likely cause. The chain couples TRBV12-3 or TRBV12-4 to TRBJ2-7; TRBD2 might be the D (5 bases). With 6 bases removed from V and 4 bases from J, the gap between germline ends came to 10 bases. The CDR3 runs 12 residues. The CDR3 DNA is TGTGCCAGCAGACTAGTCCTTTACGAGCAGTACTTC. The encoded protein is CASRLVLYEQYF.

This clonotype has only one observation. This chain connects TRBV5-1 to TRBJ2-1; TRBD1 aligns across 9 bases. Per germline, CDR1 SGHRS and CDR2 YFSETQ. The CDR3 runs to 17 residues. V trimming: 5 bases; J trimming: 10 bases; junction bases outside the gene matches: 19. The CDR3 spells CASRIAWWGQGRQEQFF. The CDR3 DNA is TGCGCCAGCAGAATAGCATGGTGGGGACAGGGTCGTCAAGAGCAGTTCTTC. The full variable domain, with the rest looked up from reference TRBV5-1 and TRBJ2-1, is KAGVTQTPRYLIKTRGQQVTLSCSPISGHRSVSWYQQTPGQGLQFLFEYFSETQRNKGNFPGRFSGRQFSNSRSEMNVSTLELGDSALYLCASRIAWWGQGRQEQFFGPGTRLTVL.

This clonotype has at least ten counts. The chain combines TRBV20-1 with TRBJ1-1, with 9 bases lining up with TRBD1. The CDR3 contains 15 residues. Germline CDR1 is DFQATT and CDR2 is SNEGSKA (reference sequence). V shed 7 bases and J 2 bases; nucleotides not matched to a gene: 11. The CDR3 here is CSVPFPGQGNTEAFF. CDR3 in DNA: TGCAGTGTCCCTTTTCCGGGACAGGGTAACACTGAAGCTTTCTTT.

The J gene is TRBJ2-1, the V gene TRBV9; 7 bases are a match to TRBD1. CDR1 is SGDLS, CDR2 YYNGEE, per germline. The CDR3 covers 19 residues. V trimming: 0 bases; J trimming: 0 bases; junction bases outside the gene matches: 12. CDR3 bases: TGTGCCAGCAGCGTAGCCCCAGATCCGGACAGGCTCTCCTACAATGAGCAGTTCTTC. As protein: CASSVAPDPDRLSYNEQFF.

This clonotype has only a few counts. The chain uses TRBV7-3 and TRBJ1-3, with D maybe TRBD1 (5 bases). The CDR3 loop spans 14 amino acids. V lost 5 bases to trimming and J lost 0 bases, with 8 bases between them. Germline loops: CDR1 SGHTA, CDR2 FQGTGA. Here the CDR3 reads CASSPGTSGNTIYF. The CDR3 DNA reads TGTGCCAGCAGCCCCGGGACCTCTGGAAACACCATATATTTT.

J is TRBJ2-1 and V is TRBV6-4; 8 bases agree with TRBD2. Germline CDR1 reads MRHNA; CDR2 reads SNTAGT. Trimming removed 6 bases from V and 1 base from J; junction bases left unmatched: 5. The CDR3 spans 15 residues. The CDR3 is CASRVAGFSYNEQFF. CDR3 nucleotides: TGTGCCAGCAGGGTAGCGGGGTTTTCCTACAATGAGCAGTTCTTC.

This clonotype has at least ten counts. The chain is built from TRBV28 and TRBJ1-4; 8 nucleotides match TRBD1. CDR3 length equals 16 residues. V shed 6 bases, J shed 5 bases, and the junction held 11 bases outside the gene matches. Germline CDR1 MDHEN, CDR2 SYDVKM. The CDR3 DNA is TGTGCCAGCAGGCGACCCGGACAGGGTCGGAATGAAAAACTGTTTTTT. It codes for CASRRPGQGRNEKLFF.

This clonotype was recorded at least ten times. CDR3 DNA: TGTGCCAGCCGGTTCCCCGGGGAGCTGTTTTTT. Residues: CASRFPGELFF. V gene TRBV2 combines with J gene TRBJ2-2; unclear D gene. CDR1 and CDR2 (germline): SNHLY, FYNNEI. This CDR3 has 11 residues. Trimming removed 8 bases at V and 6 bases at J, with 7 bases between.

V gene TRBV27 combines with J gene TRBJ2-2, with D unresolved. From germline, CDR1 is MNHEY and CDR2 SMNVEV (reference sequence). CDR3 length equals 13 residues. V lost 7 bases and J 1 base, leaving 7 bases between the germline ends. In DNA form, the CDR3 reads TGTGCCAGCAATATGGGGAACACCGGGGAGCTGTTTTTT. This codes for CASNMGNTGELFF.